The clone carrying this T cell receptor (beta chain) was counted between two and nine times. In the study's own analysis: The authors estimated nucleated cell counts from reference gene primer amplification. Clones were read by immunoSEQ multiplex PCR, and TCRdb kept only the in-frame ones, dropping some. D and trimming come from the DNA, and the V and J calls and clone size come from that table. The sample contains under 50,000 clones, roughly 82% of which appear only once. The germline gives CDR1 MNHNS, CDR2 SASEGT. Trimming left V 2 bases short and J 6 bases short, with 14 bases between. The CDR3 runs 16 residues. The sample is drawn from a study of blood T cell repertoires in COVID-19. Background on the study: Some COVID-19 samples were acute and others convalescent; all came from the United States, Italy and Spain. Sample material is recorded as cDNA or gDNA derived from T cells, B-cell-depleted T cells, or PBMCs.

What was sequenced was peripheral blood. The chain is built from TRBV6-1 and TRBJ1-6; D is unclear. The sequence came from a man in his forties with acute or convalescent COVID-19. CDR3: CASSEPAGTFNSPLHF. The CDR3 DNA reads TGTGCCAGCAGTGAACCCGCAGGCACTTTTAATTCACCCCTCCACTTT.